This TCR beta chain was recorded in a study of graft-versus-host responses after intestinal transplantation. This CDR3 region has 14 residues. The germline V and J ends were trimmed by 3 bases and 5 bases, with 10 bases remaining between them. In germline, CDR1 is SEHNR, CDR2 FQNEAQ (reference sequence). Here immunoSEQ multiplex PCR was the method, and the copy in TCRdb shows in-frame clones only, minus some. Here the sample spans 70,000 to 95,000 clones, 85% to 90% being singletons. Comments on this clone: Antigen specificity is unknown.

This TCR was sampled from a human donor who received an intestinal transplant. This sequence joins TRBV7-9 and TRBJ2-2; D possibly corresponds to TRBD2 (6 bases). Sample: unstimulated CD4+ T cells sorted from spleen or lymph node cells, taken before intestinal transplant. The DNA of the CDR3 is TGTGCCAGCAGCTTCGGAGGGGAGACCGGGGAGCTGTTTTTT. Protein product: CASSFGGETGELFF.